This entry concerns a single T cell receptor beta chain. This sample was taken from a study of shared clonotypes between healthy human individuals. This CDR3 is built from 12 residues. V was shortened by 1 base and J by 12 bases, with 12 bases between the two germline ends. Germline-derived CDR1 and CDR2 are MDHEN and SYDVKM. Naive CD8 cells, CD45RO-negative and positively selected for CCR7, excluded terminally differentiated effector memory CD45RA+ cells. Method: immunoSEQ multiplex PCR; TCRdb's copy keeps in-frame clones and lacks some. In the table there are some 2.1 million clones, less than 95% of which are singletons.

This clonotype was sampled from a man between 18 and 35 years old in good health. The chain employs TRBV28 and TRBJ1-1, with TRBD1 as a possible D gene (6 bases). The sequenced sample consisted of naive CD8+ T cells sorted from blood. The CDR3 is CASSLYEGETFF. CDR3 DNA sequence: TGTGCCAGCAGTTTATACGAGGGGGAGACTTTCTTT. The full variable domain, with the rest looked up from reference TRBV28 and TRBJ1-1, is DVKVTQSSRYLVKRTGEKVFLECVQDMDHENMFWYRQDPGLGLRLIYFSYDVKMKEKGDIPEGYSVSREKKERFSLILESASTNQTSMYLCASSLYEGETFFGQGTRLTVV.